This TCR beta chain was documented in a study of cytomegalovirus exposure and HLA in healthy donors (dated by TCRdb to the late 2010s). Some background on the complete study: According to a later analysis, the roughly 130 validation repertoires were produced on the same platform as the approximately 620 repertoires of the first cohort. The study aimed to test whether signatures of past pathogen exposure could be identified by cataloging public T cell receptors. Along with the roughly 670-subject first cohort, a separate validation cohort of about 110 different subjects was used. The study combined high-throughput TCR immunosequencing, statistical association of individual TCRs with disease status, and machine learning to predict cytomegalovirus infection status. Overall study results and their limits: While some public TCRs were present in many individuals, most TCR sequences turned up only very rarely across donors. Three of the identified cytomegalovirus-associated TCR beta chains were confirmed in vitro to be specific for cytomegalovirus antigens. Of the cluster scores, about 94% were above 0 in a later analysis, which found that TCRs clustered in the first cohort also tended to co-occur in the roughly 130 validation repertoires. It was suggested by the authors that the approach could potentially be generalized to other disease states and immunological phenotypes. The classifier was reported to diagnose cytomegalovirus status with high specificity and sensitivity in both the original and validation cohorts. In the study, approximately 150 TCR beta chains were listed as associated with cytomegalovirus. The validation cohort had no HLA typing available for a later analysis, so co-occurrence within that cohort was assessed over all 120 repertoires.

Library method: the immunoSEQ multiplex PCR assay. The study's processing was this. A statistical classification framework was built for diagnosing cytomegalovirus status from the catalog of TCR beta chain sequences. TCRdb limited this immuneACCESS table to in-frame rearrangements with V and J called. A share of clones is missing; checked studies link under half to unresolved V genes, and the rest is unexplained. V, J and clone size are taken as reported in that table, and D and trimming were inferred from the DNA itself. This sample comprises some 170,000 clones, roughly 83% of them detected only once. Jointly, the top ten make up roughly 10% of the sample. The CDR3 covers 16 residues, taking in both the cysteine and the phenylalanine. The entry retains the CDR3 DNA only, 48 bases that are in frame from base 1. From a lookup of the germline V gene, CDR1 and CDR2 are SGHVS and FNYEAQ. Relative to germline, V is missing 5 bases and J is missing 3 bases, with 7 bases of the junction outside any gene match.

The donors belonged to the validation cohort of over a hundred subjects, which was separate from the roughly 700-subject first cohort. On this clone itself: There is no known antigen for this receptor. No much larger clonotype is one base removed from it; base qualities were not supplied.

The sequence came from a man aged 30 to 45 in good health and CMV-seropositive. The sequence is built from TRBV7-6 and TRBJ2-6; 7 middle bases align to TRBD1. Material: PBMCs. The nucleotide sequence reads as follows: TGTGCCAGCAGCACACTAGGGGGCGATGGGGCCAACGTCCTGACTTTC. It encodes CASSTLGGDGANVLTF. The CDR3 plus the reference TRBV7-6 and TRBJ2-6 genes for the other parts give the full variable domain: GAGVSQSPRYKVTKRGQDVALRCDPISGHVSLYWYRQALGQGPEFLTYFNYEAQQDKSGLPNDRFSAERPEGSISTLTIQRTEQRDSAMYRCASSTLGGDGANVLTFGAGSRLTVL.